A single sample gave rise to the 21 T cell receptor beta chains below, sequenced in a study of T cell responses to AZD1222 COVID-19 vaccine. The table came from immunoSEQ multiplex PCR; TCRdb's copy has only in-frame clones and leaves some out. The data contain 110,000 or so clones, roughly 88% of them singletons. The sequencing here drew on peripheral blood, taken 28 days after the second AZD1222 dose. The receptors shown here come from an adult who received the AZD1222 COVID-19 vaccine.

The CDR3 DNA reads TGTGCCAGCAGTAGGGGCGGTGGAAACACCATATATTTT. Its translation: CASSRGGGNTIYF. The chain uses TRBV12-3 or TRBV12-4 and TRBJ1-3; the D gene is possibly TRBD1 (5 bases). The V gene lost 5 bases and the J gene lost 3 bases, with 8 bases spanning the gap. This CDR3 spans 13 amino acids.

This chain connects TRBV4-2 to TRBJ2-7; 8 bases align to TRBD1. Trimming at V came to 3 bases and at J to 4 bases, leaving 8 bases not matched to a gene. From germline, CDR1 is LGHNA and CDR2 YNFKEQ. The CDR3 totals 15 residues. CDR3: CASSQATGAQYEQYF. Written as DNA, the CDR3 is TGTGCCAGCAGCCAGGCGACAGGGGCCCAATACGAGCAGTACTTC.

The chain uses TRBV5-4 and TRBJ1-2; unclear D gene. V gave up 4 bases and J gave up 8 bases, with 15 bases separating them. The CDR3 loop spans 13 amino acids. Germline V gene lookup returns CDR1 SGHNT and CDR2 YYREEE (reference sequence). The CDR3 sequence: CASSRERSLGYTF. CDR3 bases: TGTGCCAGCAGCAGGGAAAGGTCCTTGGGCTACACCTTC.

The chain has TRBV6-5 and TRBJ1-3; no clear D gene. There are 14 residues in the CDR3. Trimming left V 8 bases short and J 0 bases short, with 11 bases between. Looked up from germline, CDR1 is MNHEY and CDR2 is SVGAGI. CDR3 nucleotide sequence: TGTGCCAGCCTTCCGGACCCCTCTGGAAACACCATATATTTT. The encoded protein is CASLPDPSGNTIYF.

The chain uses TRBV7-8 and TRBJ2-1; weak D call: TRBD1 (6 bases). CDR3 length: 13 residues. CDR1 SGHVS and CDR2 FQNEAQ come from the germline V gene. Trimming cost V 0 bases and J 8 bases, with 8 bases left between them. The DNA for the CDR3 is TGTGCCAGCAGCTTAGCCAGGGGCCATGAGCAGTTCTTC. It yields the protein CASSLARGHEQFF.

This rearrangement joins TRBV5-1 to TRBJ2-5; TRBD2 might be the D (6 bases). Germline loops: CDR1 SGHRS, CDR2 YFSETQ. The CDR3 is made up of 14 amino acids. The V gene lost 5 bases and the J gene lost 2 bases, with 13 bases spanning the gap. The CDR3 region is CASRPRGGQETQYF. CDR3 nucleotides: TGCGCCAGCAGACCGCGTGGGGGGCAAGAGACCCAGTACTTC.

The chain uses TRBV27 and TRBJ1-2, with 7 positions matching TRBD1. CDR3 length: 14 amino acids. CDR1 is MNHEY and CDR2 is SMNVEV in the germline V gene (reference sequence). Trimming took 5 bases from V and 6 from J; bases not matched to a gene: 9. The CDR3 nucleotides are TGTGCCAGCAGTCCGAGGGGGCGCGGGGATGGCTACACCTTC. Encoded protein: CASSPRGRGDGYTF.

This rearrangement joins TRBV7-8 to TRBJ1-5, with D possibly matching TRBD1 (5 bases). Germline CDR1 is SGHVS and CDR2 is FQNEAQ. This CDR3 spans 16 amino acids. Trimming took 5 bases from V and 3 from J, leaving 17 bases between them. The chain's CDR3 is CASSPRGTDNNQPQHF. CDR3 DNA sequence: TGTGCCAGCAGCCCCCGGGGGACGGATAACAATCAGCCCCAGCATTTT.

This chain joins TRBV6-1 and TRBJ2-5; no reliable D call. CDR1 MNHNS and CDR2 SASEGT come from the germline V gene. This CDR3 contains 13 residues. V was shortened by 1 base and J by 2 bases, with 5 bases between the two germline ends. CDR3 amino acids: CASSEVRQETQYF. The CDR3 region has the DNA TGTGCCAGCAGTGAAGTTCGGCAAGAGACCCAGTACTTC.

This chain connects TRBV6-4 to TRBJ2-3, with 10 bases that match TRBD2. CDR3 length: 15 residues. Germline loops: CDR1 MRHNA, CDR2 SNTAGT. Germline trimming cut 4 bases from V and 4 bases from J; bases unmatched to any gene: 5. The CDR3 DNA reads TGTGCCAGCAGTGCCAGCGGGGGGGCCGCAGATACGCAGTATTTT. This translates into CASSASGGAADTQYF.

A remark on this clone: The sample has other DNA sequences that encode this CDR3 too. CDR3 nucleotide sequence: TGTGCCAGTAAGGGACAGCTGAACACTGAAGCTTTCTTT. Translation: CASKGQLNTEAFF. The V call is TRBV19, the J call TRBJ1-1, with 7 bases fitting TRBD1. CDR3 length: 13 amino acids. Germline-derived CDR1 and CDR2 are LNHDA and SQIVND (reference sequence). After removal of 7 bases from V and 0 bases from J, the junction contained 2 bases not matched to a gene.

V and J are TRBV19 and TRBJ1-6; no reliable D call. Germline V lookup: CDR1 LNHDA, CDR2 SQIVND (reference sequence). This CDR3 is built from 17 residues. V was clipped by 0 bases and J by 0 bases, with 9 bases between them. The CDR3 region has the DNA TGTGCCAGTAGTATAGAGGGCCGAAGCTCCTATAATTCACCCCTCCACTTT. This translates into CASSIEGRSSYNSPLHF.

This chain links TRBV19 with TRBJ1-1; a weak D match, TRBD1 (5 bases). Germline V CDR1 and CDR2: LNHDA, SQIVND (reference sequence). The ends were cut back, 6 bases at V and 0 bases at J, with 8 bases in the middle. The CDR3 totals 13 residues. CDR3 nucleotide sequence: TGTGCCAGTAGGGGGCCTATGAACACTGAAGCTTTCTTT. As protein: CASRGPMNTEAFF.

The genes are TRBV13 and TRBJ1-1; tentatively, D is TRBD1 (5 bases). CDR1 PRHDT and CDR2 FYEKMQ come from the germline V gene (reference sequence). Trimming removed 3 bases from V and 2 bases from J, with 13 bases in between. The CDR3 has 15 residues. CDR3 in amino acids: CASSFNEGLNTEAFF. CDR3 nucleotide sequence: TGTGCCAGCAGCTTCAACGAGGGACTCAACACTGAAGCTTTCTTT.

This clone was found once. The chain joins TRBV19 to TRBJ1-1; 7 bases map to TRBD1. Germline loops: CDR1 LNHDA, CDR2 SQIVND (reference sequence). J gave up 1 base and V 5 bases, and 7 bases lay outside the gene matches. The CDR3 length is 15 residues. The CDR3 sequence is CASSPWGQPNTEAFF. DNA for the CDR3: TGTGCCAGTAGTCCATGGGGACAGCCGAACACTGAAGCTTTCTTT.

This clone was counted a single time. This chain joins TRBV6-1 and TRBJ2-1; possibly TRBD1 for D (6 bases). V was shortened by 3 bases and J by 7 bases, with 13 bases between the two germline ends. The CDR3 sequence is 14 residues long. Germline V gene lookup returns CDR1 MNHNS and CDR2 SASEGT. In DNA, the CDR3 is TGTGCCAGCAGTGAGGGTGGGGGCAGGAATGAGCAGTTCTTC. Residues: CASSEGGGRNEQFF.

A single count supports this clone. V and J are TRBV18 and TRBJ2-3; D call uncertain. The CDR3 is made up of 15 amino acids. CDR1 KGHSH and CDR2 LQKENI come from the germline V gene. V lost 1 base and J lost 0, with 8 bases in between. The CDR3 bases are TGTGCCAGCTCACCACGACACTCTAGCACAGATACGCAGTATTTT. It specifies CASSPRHSSTDTQYF.

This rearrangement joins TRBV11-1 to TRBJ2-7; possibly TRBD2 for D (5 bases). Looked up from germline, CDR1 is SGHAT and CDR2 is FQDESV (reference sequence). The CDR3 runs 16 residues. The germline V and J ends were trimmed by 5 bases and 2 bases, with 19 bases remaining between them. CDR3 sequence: CASSKRLSGSTYEQYF. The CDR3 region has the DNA TGTGCCAGCAGCAAACGTTTATCGGGGAGTACCTACGAGCAGTACTTC.

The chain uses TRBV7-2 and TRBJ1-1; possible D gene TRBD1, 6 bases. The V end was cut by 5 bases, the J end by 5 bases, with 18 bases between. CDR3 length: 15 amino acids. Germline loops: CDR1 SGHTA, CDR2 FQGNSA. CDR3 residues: CASSTLQGRWTEAFF. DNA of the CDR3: TGTGCCAGCAGCACCCTTCAGGGGCGGTGGACTGAAGCTTTCTTT.

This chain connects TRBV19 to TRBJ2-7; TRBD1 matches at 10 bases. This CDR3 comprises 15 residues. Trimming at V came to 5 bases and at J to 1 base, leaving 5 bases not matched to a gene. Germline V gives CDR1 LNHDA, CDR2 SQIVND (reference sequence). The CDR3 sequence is CASSLPGQGSYEQYF. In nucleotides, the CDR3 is TGTGCCAGTAGTCTCCCGGGACAGGGGTCCTACGAGCAGTACTTC.

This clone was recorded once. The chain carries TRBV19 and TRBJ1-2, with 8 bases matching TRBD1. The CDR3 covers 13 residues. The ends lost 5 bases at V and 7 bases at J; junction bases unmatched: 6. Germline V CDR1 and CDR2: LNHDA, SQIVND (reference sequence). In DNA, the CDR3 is TGTGCCAGTAGTTGGACAGGGAAGGGTGGCTACACCTTC. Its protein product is CASSWTGKGGYTF. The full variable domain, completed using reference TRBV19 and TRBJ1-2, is DGGITQSPKYLFRKEGQNVTLSCEQNLNHDAMYWYRQDPGQGLRLIYYSQIVNDFQKGDIAEGYSVSREKKESFPLTVTSAQKNPTAFYLCASSWTGKGGYTFGSGTRLTVV.